One and the same sample provided the 17 T cell receptor beta chains below, sequenced in a study of PD-1 blockade in classical Hodgkin lymphoma. Specified time point: newly diagnosed, previously untreated cHL patient sample. It was by magnetic negative selection that CD4+ T cells were purified from thawed PBMCs. Assay used: immunoSEQ multiplex PCR; TCRdb lists only in-frame clones, some missing. The sample has more than 30,000 clones; 88% are singletons. Sequencing input: CD4+ T cells from blood. The receptors come from a human donor with classical Hodgkin lymphoma.

The chain recombines TRBV2 with TRBJ1-4; 7 nucleotides line up with TRBD1. Germline CDR1 reads SNHLY; CDR2 reads FYNNEI. Unmatched junction bases numbered 14, after V lost 6 bases and J lost 10 bases. The length of the CDR3 is 15 residues. CDR3 nucleotide sequence: TGTGCCAGCAGCGCAGGGGGTACCAGTATCGGAAAACTGTTTTTT. Protein product: CASSAGGTSIGKLFF.

This clone was counted a few times. The same CDR3 can be traced to other DNA sequences in this sample. The chain links TRBV7-2 to TRBJ2-1; tentatively, D is TRBD2 (5 bases). Germline V CDR1 and CDR2: SGHTA, FQGNSA. V gave up 2 bases and J gave up 2 bases, with 7 bases separating them. This CDR3 is built from 14 residues. The CDR3, as DNA: TGTGCCAGCAGCTTATCTAGCCCCTACAATGAGCAGTTCTTC. The encoded protein is CASSLSSPYNEQFF. Based on the CDR3 plus reference TRBV7-2 and TRBJ2-1, the full variable domain is GAGVSQSPSNKVTEKGKDVELRCDPISGHTALYWYRQSLGQGLEFLIYFQGNSAPDKSGLPSDRFSAERTGGSVSTLTIQRTQQEDSAVYLCASSLSSPYNEQFFGPGTRLTVL.

The chain couples TRBV28 to TRBJ2-5, with D possibly being TRBD1 (5 bases). Germline assignment: CDR1 MDHEN and CDR2 SYDVKM. CDR3 length: 11 amino acids. The V and J ends lost 6 bases and 9 bases respectively, with 11 bases between them. CDR3 nucleotide sequence: TGTGCCAGCAGGCTTCAGGGCTCCCAGTACTTC. Its protein is CASRLQGSQYF.

V gene TRBV7-9 combines with J gene TRBJ1-1; 7 bases match TRBD1. V was pared by 2 bases and J by 3 bases, with 6 bases of the junction left unmatched. The CDR3 extends over 15 amino acids. Looked up from germline, CDR1 is SEHNR and CDR2 is FQNEAQ (reference sequence). The CDR3 reads CASSLSRGPYTEAFF. CDR3 in DNA: TGTGCCAGCAGCTTATCTAGGGGGCCATACACTGAAGCTTTCTTT.

This chain connects TRBV7-3 to TRBJ1-2, with D possibly matching TRBD1 (5 bases). V shed 2 bases and J shed 8 bases, with 9 bases lying between them. Per germline, CDR1 SGHTA and CDR2 FQGTGA. The CDR3 runs 12 residues. CDR3 region: CASSLEAGGYTF. DNA for the CDR3: TGTGCCAGCAGCTTAGAGGCAGGGGGCTACACCTTC.

This rearrangement joins TRBV5-1 to TRBJ2-3; D unresolved. V lost 4 bases and J lost 0, with 9 bases in between. Germline V lookup: CDR1 SGHRS, CDR2 YFSETQ. The CDR3 extends over 14 amino acids. CDR3 residues: CASSAWTSTDTQYF. In nucleotides, the CDR3 is TGCGCCAGCAGCGCATGGACCAGCACAGATACGCAGTATTTT.

This clone was recorded only once. The chain couples TRBV9 to TRBJ1-4, with D possibly being TRBD1 (6 bases). The CDR3 has 18 residues. Germline V lookup: CDR1 SGDLS, CDR2 YYNGEE. Trimming took 4 bases from V and 7 from J, leaving 26 bases between them. CDR3 in DNA: TGTGCCAGCAGCAAGCGGGAGAAGTGGGGGCAGAAACGTGAAAAACTGTTTTTT. Its translation is CASSKREKWGQKREKLFF.

The genes are TRBV18 and TRBJ2-2, with 8 positions matching TRBD1. Looked up from germline, CDR1 is KGHSH and CDR2 is LQKENI. The CDR3 covers 16 residues. J lost 7 bases, V lost 3 bases, and 10 bases had no gene match. CDR3 loop: CASSPIAGGANGELFF. In DNA, the CDR3 is TGTGCCAGCTCACCTATCGCAGGGGGCGCAAACGGGGAGCTGTTTTTT.

The V and J genes are TRBV9 and TRBJ1-1, with D tentatively TRBD1 (5 bases). The V gene lost 5 bases and the J gene lost 1 base, with 12 bases spanning the gap. The CDR3 totals 14 residues. Germline-derived CDR1 and CDR2 are SGDLS and YYNGEE. Here the CDR3 DNA reads TGTGCCAGCAGTCTAGCAGGACAGAACACTGAAGCTTTCTTT. Amino acids: CASSLAGQNTEAFF.

This sequence joins TRBV14 and TRBJ1-1, with D perhaps TRBD1 (5 bases). The length of the CDR3 is 13 residues. V gave up 2 bases and J gave up 4 bases, with 8 bases separating them. Germline V gene sequence: CDR1 SGHDN, CDR2 FVKESK. In DNA form, the CDR3 reads TGTGCCAGCAGCCAATATCAGGGCACTGAAGCTTTCTTT. Residues: CASSQYQGTEAFF. The whole variable domain, remainder taken from reference TRBV14 and TRBJ1-1, is EAGVTQFPSHSVIEKGQTVTLRCDPISGHDNLYWYRRVMGKEIKFLLHFVKESKQDESGMPNNRFLAERTGGTYSTLKVQPAELEDSGVYFCASSQYQGTEAFFGQGTRLTVV.

This rearrangement joins TRBV30 to TRBJ1-1, with D possibly being TRBD1 (5 bases). This CDR3 comprises 11 residues. Per the germline V gene, CDR1 is GTSNPN and CDR2 is SVGIG (reference sequence). Deletions cut 4 bases from V and 8 bases from J, with 11 bases between. CDR3 sequence (DNA): TGTGCCTGGACTTGGGGGGGGGAAGCTTTCTTT. The encoded protein is CAWTWGGEAFF.

This clone came up once. V gene TRBV6-1 combines with J gene TRBJ2-7; perhaps TRBD2 as D (7 bases). Trimming removed 4 bases from V and 4 bases from J, with 14 bases in between. This CDR3 has 14 amino acids. Germline V CDR1 and CDR2: MNHNS, SASEGT. The chain's CDR3 is CASSGGGDRYEQYF. CDR3 bases: TGTGCCAGCAGTGGGGGGGGTGACAGGTACGAGCAGTACTTC.

The chain joins TRBV6-5 to TRBJ2-7; 8 positions agree with TRBD2. The junction had 5 bases not matched to a gene; V was cut back by 4 bases and J by 0 bases. CDR3 length equals 15 residues. Germline CDR1 and CDR2: MNHEY and SVGAGI. The CDR3 is CASSSVSGSSYEQYF. DNA for the CDR3: TGTGCCAGCAGTTCAGTCAGCGGGAGCTCCTACGAGCAGTACTTC.

This clone has only a few counts. The chain carries TRBV12-5 and TRBJ1-1; D gene unclear. The CDR3 loop spans 13 amino acids. The germline V gene encodes CDR1 LGHNT and CDR2 FRNRAP. V shed 2 bases and J shed 5 bases, with 9 bases lying between them. The CDR3 reads CASGLMGGTEAFF. CDR3 sequence (DNA): TGTGCTAGTGGTTTGATGGGAGGAACTGAAGCTTTCTTT. The whole variable domain, remainder taken from reference TRBV12-5 and TRBJ1-1, is DARVTQTPRHKVTEMGQEVTMRCQPILGHNTVFWYRQTMMQGLELLAYFRNRAPLDDSGMPKDRFSAEMPDATLATLKIQPSEPRDSAVYFCASGLMGGTEAFFGQGTRLTVV.

The chain uses TRBV7-2 and TRBJ2-4; 9 bases line up with TRBD2. There are 14 residues in the CDR3. Germline lookup yields CDR1 SGHTA and CDR2 FQGNSA. Trimming removed 1 base from V and 7 bases from J; junction bases left unmatched: 2. In DNA form, the CDR3 reads TGTGCCAGCAGCTTAGAGGCGGGAGGGAACATTCAGTACTTC. Translation gives CASSLEAGGNIQYF.

The gene calls are TRBV5-1 and TRBJ2-1; TRBD2 matches at 11 bases. J lost 4 bases, V lost 3 bases, and 9 bases had no gene match. The CDR3 loop spans 17 amino acids. Germline CDR1 SGHRS, CDR2 YFSETQ. The CDR3 loop is CASSSGTSGTNYNEQFF. CDR3 DNA: TGCGCCAGCAGCTCCGGGACTAGCGGAACGAATTACAATGAGCAGTTCTTC.

The chain recombines TRBV5-4 with TRBJ2-1, with 9 bases fitting TRBD1. Germline V CDR1 and CDR2: SGHNT, YYREEE (reference sequence). V lost 4 bases to trimming and J lost 3 bases; unmatched junction nucleotides: 11. This CDR3 is built from 17 residues. The CDR3 reads CASSPARGTGFYNEQFF. CDR3 coding DNA: TGTGCCAGCAGCCCCGCTCGCGGGACAGGGTTCTACAATGAGCAGTTCTTC.